Listed below are T cell receptor beta chains from one sample, sequenced in a study of blood T cell repertoires in COVID-19. Produced via immunoSEQ multiplex PCR; TCRdb's table is partial and in-frame only. The sample has approximately 270,000 clones; about 87% are singletons. The sequenced material came from PBMCs or T cells enriched from blood (not recorded which). Source of these receptors: a woman in her twenties or thirties with acute COVID-19. The CDR3 runs from the conserved cysteine through the conserved F or W. Fields, in order: clone size, D gene, V gene, J gene, CDR3 protein, CDR3 DNA. The D gene is left open where the match is weak. Clone size, where shown, is once, few, many, or a class for clones that have expanded.

abundance: once
d_gene: TRBD1
v_gene: TRBV19
j_gene: TRBJ2-2
CDR3aa: CASSTRVTGTGELFF
CDR3nt: TGTGCCAGTAGTACGCGCGTGACAGGGACCGGGGAGCTGTTTTTT

abundance: NA
d_gene: TRBD1
v_gene: TRBV7-8
j_gene: TRBJ1-2
CDR3aa: CASSSGTGQNGYTF
CDR3nt: TGTGCCAGCAGCTCAGGGACAGGGCAAAATGGCTACACCTTC

abundance: NA
d_gene: NA
v_gene: TRBV9
j_gene: TRBJ2-3
CDR3aa: CASSVWGGMVGDTQYF
CDR3nt: TGTGCCAGCAGCGTATGGGGCGGGATGGTCGGAGATACGCAGTATTTT

abundance: NA
d_gene: TRBD1
v_gene: TRBV6-1
j_gene: TRBJ2-1
CDR3aa: CASSEPLDRDNEQFF
CDR3nt: TGTGCCAGCAGTGAACCCTTGGACAGGGACAATGAGCAGTTCTTC

abundance: NA
d_gene: NA
v_gene: TRBV6-5
j_gene: TRBJ2-1
CDR3aa: CASSYGLSAQNEQFF
CDR3nt: TGTGCCAGCAGTTACGGGTTAAGCGCCCAGAATGAGCAGTTCTTC

abundance: NA
d_gene: NA
v_gene: TRBV27
j_gene: TRBJ2-3
CDR3aa: CASSFNSPDTQYF
CDR3nt: TGTGCCAGCAGTTTTAACTCACCAGATACGCAGTATTTT

abundance: NA
d_gene: NA
v_gene: TRBV9
j_gene: TRBJ2-5
CDR3aa: CASSPGFEETQYF
CDR3nt: TGTGCCAGCAGCCCGGGGTTTGAAGAGACCCAGTACTTC

abundance: once
d_gene: NA
v_gene: TRBV28
j_gene: TRBJ2-7
CDR3aa: CASSSPGGPTSYEQYF
CDR3nt: TGTGCCAGCAGCTCACCAGGGGGGCCAACCTCCTACGAGCAGTACTTC

abundance: NA
d_gene: TRBD1
v_gene: TRBV24-1
j_gene: TRBJ2-3
CDR3aa: CATSGQGRTTDTQYF
CDR3nt: TGTGCCACCAGTGGACAGGGGCGGACCACAGATACGCAGTATTTT

abundance: NA
d_gene: TRBD1
v_gene: TRBV14
j_gene: TRBJ1-1
CDR3aa: CASSPGQGSTEAFF
CDR3nt: TGTGCCAGCAGCCCGGGACAGGGGTCCACTGAAGCTTTCTTT

abundance: NA
d_gene: NA
v_gene: TRBV25-1
j_gene: TRBJ1-2
CDR3aa: CASSERFSRGTNGYTF
CDR3nt: TGTGCCAGCAGTGAAAGGTTTAGCCGCGGGACCAATGGCTACACCTTC

abundance: NA
d_gene: NA
v_gene: TRBV21-1
j_gene: TRBJ1-1
CDR3aa: CASTRSGIYEAFF
CDR3nt: TGTGCCAGCACCCGATCGGGGATATATGAAGCTTTCTTT

abundance: few
d_gene: NA
v_gene: TRBV4-2
j_gene: TRBJ2-6
CDR3aa: CASSQDVSSGANVLTF
CDR3nt: TGTGCCAGCAGCCAAGATGTCAGCTCTGGGGCCAACGTCCTGACTTTC

abundance: few
d_gene: NA
v_gene: TRBV18
j_gene: TRBJ2-7
CDR3aa: CASSPGQGTYEQYF
CDR3nt: TGTGCCAGCTCACCAGGGCAGGGAACCTACGAGCAGTACTTC

abundance: NA
d_gene: TRBD2
v_gene: TRBV5-1
j_gene: TRBJ2-2
CDR3aa: CASVEVAGGPTGELFF
CDR3nt: TGCGCCAGCGTCGAGGTAGCGGGAGGGCCGACCGGGGAGCTGTTTTTT

abundance: NA
d_gene: TRBD1
v_gene: TRBV5-4
j_gene: TRBJ2-1
CDR3aa: CASSLGGRATGAYNEQFF
CDR3nt: TGTGCCAGCAGCTTGGGAGGGCGGGCGACAGGGGCCTACAATGAGCAGTTCTTC

abundance: NA
d_gene: TRBD1
v_gene: TRBV24-1
j_gene: TRBJ2-2
CDR3aa: CATSQGQGTGELFF
CDR3nt: TGTGCCACCAGTCAAGGACAGGGCACCGGGGAGCTGTTTTTT

abundance: NA
d_gene: NA
v_gene: TRBV4-1
j_gene: TRBJ2-2
CDR3aa: CASSQQGSRGGELFF
CDR3nt: TGCGCCAGCAGCCAACAGGGGAGCAGAGGCGGGGAGCTGTTTTTT

abundance: NA
d_gene: NA
v_gene: TRBV30
j_gene: TRBJ2-7
CDR3aa: CAWSGFEYEQYF
CDR3nt: TGTGCCTGGAGTGGCTTTGAGTACGAGCAGTACTTC